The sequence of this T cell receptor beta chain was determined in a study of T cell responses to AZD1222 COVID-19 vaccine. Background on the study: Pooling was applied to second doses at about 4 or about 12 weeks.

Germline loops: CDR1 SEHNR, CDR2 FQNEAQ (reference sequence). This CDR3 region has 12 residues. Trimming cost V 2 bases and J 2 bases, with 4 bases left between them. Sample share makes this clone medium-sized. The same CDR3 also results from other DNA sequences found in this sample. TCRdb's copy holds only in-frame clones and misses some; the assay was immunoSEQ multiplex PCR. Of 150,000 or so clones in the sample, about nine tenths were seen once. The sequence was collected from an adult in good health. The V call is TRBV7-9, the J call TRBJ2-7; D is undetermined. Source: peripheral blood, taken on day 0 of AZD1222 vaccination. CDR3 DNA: TGTGCCAGCAGCTTACCTACCTACGAGCAGTACTTC. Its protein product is CASSLPTYEQYF.